These 26 T cell receptor beta chains share one sample of origin, sequenced in a study of shared T cell receptors in the human thymus. Using immunoSEQ multiplex PCR, the repertoire was profiled, and TCRdb retains in-frame clones only, with some absent. The table includes under 850,000 clones, roughly 90% detected once. Another study also made use of these data, one on human thymus T cells.

Sequenced material: thymocytes. These receptors came from a boy in the first two years of life with a congenital heart defect.

This clone was detected only a few times. The chain is built from TRBV4-3 and TRBJ2-2, with a tentative D call TRBD2 (6 bases). The germline V gene encodes CDR1 LGHNA and CDR2 YSLEER. V lost 2 bases, J lost 7 bases, and 17 bases lay in between. The length of the CDR3 is 16 residues. In DNA form, the CDR3 reads TGCGCCAGCAGCCAAAGGGGAACTAGCTGGGGCGGGGAGCTGTTTTTT. Translating gives CASSQRGTSWGGELFF.

This rearrangement joins TRBV2 to TRBJ2-5, with D possibly matching TRBD2 (7 bases). With the DNA end fitting TRBJ2-7 better, the J assignment may be wrong. Germline V gene sequence: CDR1 SNHLY, CDR2 FYNNEI. The CDR3 runs to 13 residues. In nucleotides, the CDR3 is TGTGTCAATGCCGGGGGCGGGAGCTACGAGCAGTACTTC. This translates into CVNAGGGSYEQYF.

The chain links TRBV25-1 to TRBJ1-2, with 10 bases identical to TRBD1. Per the germline V gene, CDR1 is MGHDK and CDR2 is SYGVNS. The CDR3 spans 16 residues. V shed 2 bases and J 7 bases; nucleotides not matched to a gene: 10. The CDR3 DNA follows: TGTGCCAGCAGTGAAGAGGCCCGACAGGGGGCGCGTGGCTACACCTTC. It codes for CASSEEARQGARGYTF.

The V and J genes are TRBV4-3 and TRBJ2-7, with TRBD1 identical over 8 bases. The CDR3 covers 14 residues. The germline V gene encodes CDR1 LGHNA and CDR2 YSLEER. Trimming took 0 bases from V and 7 from J; bases not matched to a gene: 5. The CDR3 region is CASSQDQGAREQYF. CDR3 DNA sequence: TGCGCCAGCAGCCAAGACCAGGGGGCGAGGGAGCAGTACTTC.

The rearrangement links TRBV19 to TRBJ1-4; perhaps TRBD1 as D (6 bases). This CDR3 is 15 amino acids long. V shed 4 bases and J shed 10 bases, with 19 bases lying between them. The germline CDR1 and CDR2 sequences are LNHDA and SQIVND (reference sequence). This chain's CDR3 is CASSTQSIQGGKLFF. The CDR3 coding sequence is TGTGCCAGTAGTACCCAATCCATTCAAGGGGGAAAACTGTTTTTT.

This chain links TRBV12-2 with TRBJ2-7; TRBD2, the table's D call, was not compared with the DNA. TRBV12-2 is a listed pseudogene. The CDR3 extends over 19 amino acids. CDR3 loop: CASRSPATSGRLESYEQYF. The CDR3 nucleotides read TGTGCAAGTCGCTCCCCGGCCACTAGCGGGCGCCTAGAATCCTACGAGCAGTACTTC.

This chain joins TRBV11-3 and TRBJ2-1; D is ambiguous. The V and J ends lost 6 bases and 6 bases respectively, with 18 bases between them. The CDR3 consists of 15 residues. Germline CDR1 reads SGHNT; CDR2 reads YENEEA. The CDR3 spells CASSPSSDSSNEQFF. The CDR3, as DNA: TGTGCCAGCAGTCCGTCCTCGGATTCTAGCAATGAGCAGTTCTTC.

V usage is TRBV4-3 and J usage is TRBJ2-7; 7 bases match TRBD2. J was trimmed by 0 bases and V by 0 bases; bases with no gene match: 8. Looked up from germline, CDR1 is LGHNA and CDR2 is YSLEER. This CDR3 has 17 amino acids. The CDR3 DNA is TGCGCCAGCAGCCAAGAGGGGGACGGCGGGGGCTCCTACGAGCAGTACTTC. As protein: CASSQEGDGGGSYEQYF.

DNA of the CDR3: TGTGCCAGCAGCGTAGGTCAGAACAGACCGCCCGATACGCAGTATTTT. Protein sequence: CASSVGQNRPPDTQYF. The V call is TRBV9, the J call TRBJ2-3; D is uncertain. V was trimmed by 0 bases and J by 6 bases, leaving 17 bases between them. CDR3 size: 16 residues. CDR1 and CDR2 from the germline V gene are SGDLS and YYNGEE.

This clone was seen a handful of times. Written as DNA, the CDR3 is TGTGCCAGCAGCCACGGGAGGGAGGGGAGCTATGGCTACACCTTC. Translation gives CASSHGREGSYGYTF. The rearrangement links TRBV7-2 to TRBJ1-2; D perhaps matches TRBD1 (5 bases). The CDR3 totals 15 residues. Per the germline V gene, CDR1 is SGHTA and CDR2 is FQGNSA. V shed 5 bases and J shed 4 bases, with 17 bases lying between them.

The V and J genes are TRBV14 and TRBJ2-1; tentatively, D is TRBD1 (6 bases). The ends were cut back, 0 bases at V and 1 base at J, with 16 bases in the middle. This CDR3 is built from 18 residues. Germline V lookup: CDR1 SGHDN, CDR2 FVKESK. CDR3 residues: CASSQDQSRQGSYNEQFF. For the CDR3, the DNA is TGTGCCAGCAGCCAAGATCAATCTCGGCAGGGGTCCTACAATGAGCAGTTCTTC.

This clone has a single count. This sequence joins TRBV19 and TRBJ2-2; D is uncertain. With 10 bases removed from V and 2 bases from J, the gap between germline ends came to 11 bases. The CDR3 extends over 13 amino acids. Germline V gene data show CDR1 as LNHDA and CDR2 as SQIVND (reference sequence). The CDR3 bases are TGTGCCACCGTGGCCCGAAACACCGGGGAGCTGTTTTTT. It encodes CATVARNTGELFF. Full variable domain (rest looked up from reference TRBV19 and TRBJ2-2): DGGITQSPKYLFRKEGQNVTLSCEQNLNHDAMYWYRQDPGQGLRLIYYSQIVNDFQKGDIAEGYSVSREKKESFPLTVTSAQKNPTAFYLCATVARNTGELFFGEGSRLTVL.

The chain links TRBV5-1 to TRBJ2-1; 8 positions agree with TRBD2. The trim removed 0 bases at V and 5 bases at J, leaving 7 bases unmatched. Germline values: CDR1 SGHRS, CDR2 YFSETQ. CDR3 length equals 16 residues. The CDR3 loop is CASSLGLASTHNEQFF. For the CDR3, the DNA is TGCGCCAGCAGCTTGGGACTAGCGAGCACACACAATGAGCAGTTCTTC.

This chain uses TRBV7-9 with TRBJ2-3; TRBD1 agrees at 10 bases. Germline lookup yields CDR1 SEHNR and CDR2 FQNEAQ (reference sequence). This CDR3 region has 17 residues. The V segment lost 1 base and the J segment 4 bases; nucleotides outside the gene matches: 8. The CDR3 DNA is TGTGCCAGCAGCTTAGGACAGGGGGCTCCAGTCGCAGATACGCAGTATTTT. This gives the protein CASSLGQGAPVADTQYF.

This chain joins TRBV9 and TRBJ2-1; 7 bases are a match to TRBD2. Germline CDR1 and CDR2: SGDLS and YYNGEE. J lost 2 bases, V lost 4 bases, and 6 bases had no gene match. The CDR3 is 15 residues long. CDR3 nucleotide sequence: TGTGCCAGCAGCTCAGAAACTAGCGCCTACAATGAGCAGTTCTTC. Translation: CASSSETSAYNEQFF.

This rearrangement joins TRBV19 to TRBJ2-1, with 10 bases aligning to TRBD2. V lost 2 bases and J lost 5; bases outside the gene matches: 3. The germline gives CDR1 LNHDA, CDR2 SQIVND (reference sequence). CDR3 length: 15 residues. CDR3 loop: CASSILAGANNEQFF. The CDR3 bases are TGTGCCAGTAGTATACTAGCGGGAGCCAACAATGAGCAGTTCTTC. Based on the CDR3 plus reference TRBV19 and TRBJ2-1, the full variable domain is DGGITQSPKYLFRKEGQNVTLSCEQNLNHDAMYWYRQDPGQGLRLIYYSQIVNDFQKGDIAEGYSVSREKKESFPLTVTSAQKNPTAFYLCASSILAGANNEQFFGPGTRLTVL.

V is TRBV21-1 and J is TRBJ2-3; the table's D call, TRBD2, has no DNA check behind it. TRBV21-1 is assigned pseudogene status. The CDR3 has 16 amino acids. CDR3: CASSKKPAGDRDTQYF. The CDR3 DNA sequence: TGTGCCAGCAGCAAAAAGCCAGCGGGAGATAGGGATACGCAGTATTTT.

This sequence joins TRBV5-6 and TRBJ1-2; D is possibly TRBD1 (6 bases). This CDR3 is 13 amino acids long. Germline V gene data show CDR1 as SGHDT and CDR2 as YYEEEE. V lost 4 bases and J 4 bases, leaving 11 bases between the germline ends. In DNA form, the CDR3 reads TGTGCCAGCAGCCCCCCGACAGGCTATGGCTACACCTTC. Its protein product is CASSPPTGYGYTF.

The rearrangement uses TRBV27 and TRBJ1-1; D unclear. Trimming shortened V by 4 bases and J by 6 bases, and 9 bases separated the two germline ends. Germline lookup yields CDR1 MNHEY and CDR2 SMNVEV (reference sequence). The CDR3 is 12 residues long. The CDR3 sequence: CASSSRSAEAFF. The CDR3 bases are TGTGCCAGCAGTTCCCGGTCCGCTGAAGCTTTCTTT.

The CDR3 nucleotides are TGTGCCAGCAGTCCTCACGTCGGGGGAAACACCATATATTTT. Protein product: CASSPHVGGNTIYF. This chain uses TRBV27 with TRBJ1-3, with D uncertain. The CDR3 has 14 residues. Trimming cost V 5 bases and J 4 bases, with 12 bases left between them. In germline, CDR1 is MNHEY, CDR2 SMNVEV (reference sequence).

The gene calls are TRBV7-2 and TRBJ2-3; TRBD2 is a possible D gene (5 bases). Trimming left V 2 bases short and J 0 bases short, with 15 bases between. CDR3 size: 17 residues. CDR1 and CDR2 (germline): SGHTA, FQGNSA. This CDR3 is CASSLFPRARSTDTQYF. CDR3 nucleotides: TGTGCCAGCAGCTTATTCCCGAGGGCCCGGAGCACAGATACGCAGTATTTT.

CDR3: CASSQDRGRDTYGYTF. CDR3 in DNA: TGCGCCAGCAGCCAAGATCGAGGCCGGGACACCTATGGCTACACCTTC. The chain has TRBV4-1 and TRBJ1-2; weak D call: TRBD1 (6 bases). The CDR3 length is 16 residues. Germline V gives CDR1 MGHRA, CDR2 YSYEKL. Trimming left V 0 bases short and J 4 bases short, with 15 bases between.

This clone has only a few counts. This rearrangement joins TRBV4-2 to TRBJ2-1; D possibly corresponds to TRBD1 (5 bases). This CDR3 is built from 14 residues. Germline V lookup: CDR1 LGHNA, CDR2 YNFKEQ. V was trimmed by 5 bases and J by 2 bases, leaving 10 bases between them. In DNA form, the CDR3 reads TGTGCCAGCAGCGGCAAGGGGCCCTACAATGAGCAGTTCTTC. Translation gives CASSGKGPYNEQFF.

CDR3 DNA: TGTGCCTGGAGTGTACTGTTGTCCGACTTGGTGACTAGCGGGAGCTTGTCCTACAATGAGCAGTTCTTC. As protein: CAWSVLLSDLVTSGSLSYNEQFF. The genes are TRBV30 and TRBJ2-1, with 12 nucleotides matching TRBD2. This CDR3 has 23 residues. CDR1 and CDR2 (germline): GTSNPN, SVGIG (reference sequence). With V trimmed by 0 bases and J by 1 base, 22 bases remained unmatched.

In nucleotides, the CDR3 is TGTGCCAGCAGTGCGGGACGCCCTGGCGCTGGAAACACCATATATTTT. Its protein product is CASSAGRPGAGNTIYF. The J gene is TRBJ1-3, the V gene TRBV28; D perhaps matches TRBD1 (5 bases). V gave up 5 bases and J gave up 2 bases, with 16 bases separating them. The length of the CDR3 is 16 residues. Germline V gene data show CDR1 as MDHEN and CDR2 as SYDVKM.

The rearrangement uses TRBV7-3 and TRBJ2-3, with D possibly matching TRBD1 (6 bases). The length of the CDR3 is 18 residues. Per the germline V gene, CDR1 is SGHTA and CDR2 is FQGTGA. Trimming pared 2 bases from V and 1 base from J, leaving 19 bases between. This CDR3 is CASSLGKKWGPGTDTQYF. CDR3 nucleotides: TGTGCCAGCAGCTTAGGGAAGAAGTGGGGGCCGGGCACAGATACGCAGTATTTT.